These T cell receptor beta chains were read from a single sample in a study of B cell selection in AIRE deficiency. Only in-frame clones appear in the TCRdb table, and some are missing; sequencing was by immunoSEQ multiplex PCR. The sample has approximately 22,000 clones; approximately 91% are singletons. Input material: CD4+CD25+ Tregs sorted from PBMCs. The receptor source for this set is a human donor in good health. Both conserved end residues are part of each CDR3. Fields, in order: V gene, J gene, clone size, D gene, CDR3 protein. D genes are given only for firm matches. Some rows have no size entry. The others give once, few or many, or a class for an expanded clone.

v_gene: TRBV19
j_gene: TRBJ1-1
abundance: NA
d_gene: NA
CDR3aa: CASRPTQNTEAFF

v_gene: TRBV9
j_gene: TRBJ2-2
abundance: NA
d_gene: NA
CDR3aa: CARSVGGLGLRRAGELFF

v_gene: TRBV11-2
j_gene: TRBJ1-5
abundance: NA
d_gene: NA
CDR3aa: CASSFTTGRNQPQHF

v_gene: TRBV30
j_gene: TRBJ1-4
abundance: NA
d_gene: NA
CDR3aa: CAWSTGTADPGSLFF

v_gene: TRBV5-1
j_gene: TRBJ2-5
abundance: NA
d_gene: NA
CDR3aa: CASSLATAQETQYF

v_gene: TRBV21-1
j_gene: TRBJ2-7
abundance: once
d_gene: NA
CDR3aa: CAIRTGRYEQYF

v_gene: TRBV4-1
j_gene: TRBJ2-5
abundance: NA
d_gene: TRBD1
CDR3aa: CASSQPPSQGAEETQYF

v_gene: TRBV27
j_gene: TRBJ1-1
abundance: NA
d_gene: NA
CDR3aa: CASSPNRNTEAFF

v_gene: TRBV5-1
j_gene: TRBJ2-3
abundance: once
d_gene: NA
CDR3aa: CASRYRAGNTDTQYF

v_gene: TRBV6-6
j_gene: TRBJ1-2
abundance: once
d_gene: NA
CDR3aa: CASSPPGLANYGYTF

v_gene: TRBV27
j_gene: TRBJ1-5
abundance: NA
d_gene: NA
CDR3aa: CASRPSGWAAGNQPQHF

v_gene: TRBV7-9
j_gene: TRBJ2-1
abundance: NA
d_gene: NA
CDR3aa: CASSLDGTSYNEQFF

v_gene: TRBV6-1
j_gene: TRBJ2-2
abundance: NA
d_gene: NA
CDR3aa: CASSENEGTTGELFF

v_gene: TRBV5-1
j_gene: TRBJ2-7
abundance: NA
d_gene: NA
CDR3aa: CASSLAGLANYEQYF